Reported below is one T cell receptor (beta chain). Its antigen is not identified. TCR beta CDR3 sequences were amplified from RNA transcripts. First-round RT-PCR with HTBI primers amplified the TCR CDR3 region. MiXCR was run by TCRdb on the multiplex PCR reads, yielding one entry per CDR3 protein. The profile shows about 100,000 distinct CDR3 sequences, 16% of them singletons. These data originate in a study of T cells in Graves' hyperthyroidism and ophthalmopathy. Disease duration under 2 months; hyperthyroidism patients were aged 18 to 65. It was around 11 ml of fresh peripheral blood that supplied the PBMCs. CDR1 is LNHNV and CDR2 is YYDKDF in the germline V gene (reference sequence). The CDR3 spans 12 residues. Trimming took off 9 bases at V and 9 bases at J, with 14 bases between the two ends. Study-wide results and caveats: Separating ophthalmopathy from stable hyperthyroidism was achieved by a 13 V-J model. Before onset, by a median of approximately 6.8 months, the model predicted ophthalmopathy.

The V and J genes are TRBV15 and TRBJ2-2; possibly TRBD2 for D (6 bases). The receptor's source is a woman aged 45-65 years with Graves' hyperthyroidism. Specimen: blood. The chain's CDR3 is CATAIGGRELFF. In DNA form, the CDR3 reads TGTGCCACAGCAATCGGGGGTCGGGAGCTGTTTTTT.